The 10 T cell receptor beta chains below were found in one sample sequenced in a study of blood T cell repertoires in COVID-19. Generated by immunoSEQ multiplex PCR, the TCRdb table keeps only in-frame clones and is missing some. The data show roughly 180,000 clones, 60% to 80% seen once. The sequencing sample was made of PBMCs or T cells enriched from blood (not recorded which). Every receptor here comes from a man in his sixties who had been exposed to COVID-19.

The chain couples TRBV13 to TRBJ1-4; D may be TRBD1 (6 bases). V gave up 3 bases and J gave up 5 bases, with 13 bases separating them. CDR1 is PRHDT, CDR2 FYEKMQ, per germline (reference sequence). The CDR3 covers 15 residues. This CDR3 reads CASSFWGTRNEKLFF. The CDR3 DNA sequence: TGTGCCAGCAGCTTCTGGGGGACACGGAATGAAAAACTGTTTTTT.

The chain's CDR3 is CASSLQGLNPQYF. The CDR3, as DNA: TGTGCCAGCAGTTTACAGGGACTGAACCCGCAGTACTTC. This chain uses TRBV27 with TRBJ2-7, with D possibly TRBD2 on 6 matching bases. CDR1 and CDR2 from the germline V gene are MNHEY and SMNVEV (reference sequence). V was trimmed by 2 bases and J by 9 bases, leaving 14 bases between them. The length of the CDR3 is 13 residues.

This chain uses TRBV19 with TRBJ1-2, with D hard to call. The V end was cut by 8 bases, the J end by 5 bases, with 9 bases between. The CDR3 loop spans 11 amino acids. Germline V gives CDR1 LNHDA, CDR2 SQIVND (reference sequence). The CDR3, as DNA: TGTGCCAGTTTGAGTTGGTATGGCTACACCTTC. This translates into CASLSWYGYTF.

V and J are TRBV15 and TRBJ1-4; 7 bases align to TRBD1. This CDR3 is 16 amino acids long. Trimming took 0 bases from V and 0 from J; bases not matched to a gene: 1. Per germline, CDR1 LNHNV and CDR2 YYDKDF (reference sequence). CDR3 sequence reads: CATSRDGTATNEKLFF. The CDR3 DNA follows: TGTGCCACCAGCAGAGATGGGACAGCAACTAATGAAAAACTGTTTTTT. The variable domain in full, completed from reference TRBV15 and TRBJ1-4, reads DAMVIQNPRYQVTQFGKPVTLSCSQTLNHNVMYWYQQKSSQAPKLLFHYYDKDFNNEADTPDNFQSRRPNTSFCFLDIRSPGLGDTAMYLCATSRDGTATNEKLFFGSGTQLSVL.

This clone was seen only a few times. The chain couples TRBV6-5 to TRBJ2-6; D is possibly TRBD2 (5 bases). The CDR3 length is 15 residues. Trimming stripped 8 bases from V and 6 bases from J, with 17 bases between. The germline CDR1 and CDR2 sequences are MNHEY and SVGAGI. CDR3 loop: CASGSPGTEANVLTF. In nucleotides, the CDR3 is TGTGCCAGCGGCAGTCCGGGAACCGAGGCCAACGTCCTGACTTTC.

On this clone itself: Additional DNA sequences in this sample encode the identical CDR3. The CDR3 nucleotides are TGTGCCAGCAGCTTAGGTACAGGTTCCTACGAGCAGTACTTC. Amino acid sequence: CASSLGTGSYEQYF. The chain uses TRBV7-2 and TRBJ2-7; a weak D match, TRBD1 (5 bases). Trimming cost V 1 base and J 1 base, with 8 bases left between them. This CDR3 comprises 14 residues. The germline V gene has CDR1 SGHTA and CDR2 FQGNSA.

CDR3 coding DNA: TGCAGCGTTGAAGATCCCAGGGGGCGGTACAATGAGCAGTTCTTC. It encodes CSVEDPRGRYNEQFF. The chain carries TRBV29-1 and TRBJ2-1; 8 nucleotides agree with TRBD1. The CDR3 extends over 15 amino acids. Germline assignment: CDR1 SQVTM and CDR2 ANQGSEA. With V trimmed by 0 bases and J by 4 bases, 5 bases remained unmatched.

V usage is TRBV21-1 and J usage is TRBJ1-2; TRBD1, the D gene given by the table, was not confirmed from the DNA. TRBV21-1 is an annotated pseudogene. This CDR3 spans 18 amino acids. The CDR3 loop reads CASSKRVGEPIDLYGYTF. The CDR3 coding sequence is TGTGCCAGCAGCAAACGGGTAGGGGAACCTATAGACCTCTATGGCTACACCTTC.

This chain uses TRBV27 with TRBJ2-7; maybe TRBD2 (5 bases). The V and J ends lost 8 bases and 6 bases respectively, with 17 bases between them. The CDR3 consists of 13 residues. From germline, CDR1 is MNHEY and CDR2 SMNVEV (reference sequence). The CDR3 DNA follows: TGTGCCAGCGGTGGACCCCTCGCGGGCGAGCAGTACTTC. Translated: CASGGPLAGEQYF.

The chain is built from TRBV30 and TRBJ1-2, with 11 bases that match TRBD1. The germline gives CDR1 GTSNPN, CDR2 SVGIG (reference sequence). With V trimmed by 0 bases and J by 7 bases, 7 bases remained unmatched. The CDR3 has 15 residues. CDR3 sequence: CAWSVGGQGVSGYTF. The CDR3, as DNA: TGTGCCTGGAGTGTGGGGGGACAGGGGGTCTCTGGCTACACCTTC.